This T cell receptor (beta chain) stems from a study of shared clonotypes between healthy human individuals. Study background: The donor group consisted of a couple of women and a few men, aged 18 to 49. Study-level points and caveats: Shared clonotypes: about 5% naive CD4, around 3.7% naive CD8, about 2.2% memory CD4, approximately 0.41% memory CD8.

Data came from immunoSEQ multiplex PCR; TCRdb stores just in-frame clones and leaves some out. The repertoire holds roughly 2.6 million clones, with roughly nine tenths as singletons. With respect to this clone: The antigen is undetermined.

V lost 0 bases to trimming and J lost 0 bases, with 6 bases between them. Germline loops: CDR1 MNHNY, CDR2 SVGAGI (reference sequence). There are 15 residues in the CDR3. The sequenced sample consisted of naive CD4+ T cells sorted from blood. Subset meaning: CD45RA+ positively selected. The clonotype originates from a man in his late teens or twenties in good health. The V and J genes are TRBV6-6 and TRBJ1-3; no firm D call. CDR3 loop: CASSYSPLSGNTIYF. CDR3 DNA sequence: TGTGCCAGCAGTTACTCGCCACTCTCTGGAAACACCATATATTTT.